The T cell receptor (beta chain) under discussion was sequenced for a study of shared clonotypes between healthy human individuals. CD45RO-negative CD8 cells positively selected for CCR7 made up the naive population, which excluded terminally differentiated effector memory CD45RA+ cells. With 8 bases clipped from V and 4 bases from J, the junction kept 8 bases outside the gene matches. CDR1 is WSHSY and CDR2 is SAAADI in the germline V gene. The CDR3 is 13 amino acids. TCRdb's copy holds only in-frame clones and misses some; the assay was immunoSEQ multiplex PCR. The sample includes 1.5 million to 2.5 million clones, approximately 94% of them seen just once.

The chain has TRBV10-2 and TRBJ2-7; 7 nucleotides line up with TRBD1. The receptor's source is a man aged 18 to 30 in good health. The sequenced sample was naive CD8+ T cells sorted from blood. CDR3 nucleotide sequence: TGCGCCAGCGAATCCGGGACAGATTACGAGCAGTACTTC. The encoded protein is CASESGTDYEQYF.